Given below is one T cell receptor beta chain in context. Its specificity is unknown. The germline gene is not matched at one end of the junction; a read error may be the cause. Researchers collected about 9.1 milliliters of peripheral blood from every single donor. CDR3 length: 19 residues. From germline, CDR1 is MNHEY and CDR2 SVGEGT. This entry belongs to a study of blood T cells in healthy people across ages. Using a J-beta primer mix together with a sample-barcoded 5' primer, a second PCR was run for about 6 to 11 cycles. Tagging of each cDNA molecule was performed by a template-switch adaptor with 12 random nucleotides. MiXCR, applied by TCRdb to the 5' RACE reads, yields one record per CDR3 protein. The data contain hundreds of thousands of distinct CDR3 sequences, about 32% of them seen just once; the ten biggest clones take up over 15%. Findings and limits, study-wide: Naive CD4+ cell counts and diversity both ran higher in long-lived than in aged donors.

The rearrangement links TRBV6-2 or TRBV6-3 to TRBJ2-3; TRBD1 matches 12 bases. Source material: blood. This receptor was obtained from a woman of 80 years or more in good health. The CDR3 loop reads CTSGFDPPGQGASTDTQYF. In DNA form, the CDR3 reads TGTACCAGCGGTTTCGATCCCCCGGGACAGGGGGCTAGCACAGATACGCAGTATTTT.